This T cell receptor beta chain stems from a study of PD-1 blockade in mismatch repair-deficient tumors. The CDR3 loop spans 14 amino acids. Trimming stripped 5 bases from V and 8 bases from J, with 15 bases between. CDR1 is MNHEY, CDR2 SVGAGI, per germline. Sequenced by immunoSEQ multiplex PCR; TCRdb stores in-frame clones only, minus some. The sample lists some 51,000 clones; 65% to 85% were seen once. The material sequenced was peripheral blood, taken approximately 18 weeks after starting pembrolizumab. The source is an adult with mismatch repair-deficient cancer. The rearrangement uses TRBV6-5 and TRBJ1-4, with D tentatively TRBD1 (5 bases). CDR3 sequence: CASSEWGDPEKLFF. The CDR3 bases are TGTGCCAGCAGTGAATGGGGGGATCCCGAAAAACTGTTTTTT.